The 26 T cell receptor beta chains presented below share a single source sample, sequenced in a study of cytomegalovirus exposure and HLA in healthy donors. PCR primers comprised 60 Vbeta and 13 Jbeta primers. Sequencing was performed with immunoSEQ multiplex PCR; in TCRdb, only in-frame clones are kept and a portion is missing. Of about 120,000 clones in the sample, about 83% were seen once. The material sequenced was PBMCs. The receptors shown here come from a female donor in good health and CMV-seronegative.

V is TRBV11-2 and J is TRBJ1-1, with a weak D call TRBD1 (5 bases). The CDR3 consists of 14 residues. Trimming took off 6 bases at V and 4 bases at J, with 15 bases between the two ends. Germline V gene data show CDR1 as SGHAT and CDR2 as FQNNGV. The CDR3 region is CASRPGWGGTEAFF. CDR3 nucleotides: TGTGCCAGCAGACCAGGGTGGGGGGGCACTGAAGCTTTCTTT. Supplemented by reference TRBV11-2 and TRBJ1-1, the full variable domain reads EAGVAQSPRYKIIEKRQSVAFWCNPISGHATLYWYQQILGQGPKLLIQFQNNGVVDDSQLPKDRFSAERLKGVDSTLKIQPAKLEDSAVYLCASRPGWGGTEAFFGQGTRLTVV.

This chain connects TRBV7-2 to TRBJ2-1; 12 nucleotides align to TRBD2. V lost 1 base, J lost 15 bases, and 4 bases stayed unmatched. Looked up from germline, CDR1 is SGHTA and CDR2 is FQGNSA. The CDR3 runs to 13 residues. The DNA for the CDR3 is TGTGCCAGCAGCTTAGATGGACTAGCGGGATCGTTCTTC. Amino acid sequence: CASSLDGLAGSFF.

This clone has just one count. The CDR3, as DNA: TGTGCCAGCAGCTCTGGCGGGCGGAACACCGGGGAGCTGTTTTTT. Its translation: CASSSGGRNTGELFF. The chain uses TRBV5-4 and TRBJ2-2, with D possibly being TRBD2 (5 bases). The length of the CDR3 is 15 residues. CDR1 is SGHNT, CDR2 YYREEE, per germline (reference sequence). Between the trimmed V and J ends, which lost 3 bases and 1 base, there was a span of 10 bases.

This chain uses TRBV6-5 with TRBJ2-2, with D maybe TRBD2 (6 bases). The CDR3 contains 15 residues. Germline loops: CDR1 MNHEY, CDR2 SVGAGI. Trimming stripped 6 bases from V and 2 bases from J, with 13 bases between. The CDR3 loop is CASSPPGANTGELFF. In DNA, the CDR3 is TGTGCCAGCAGCCCCCCGGGAGCAAACACCGGGGAGCTGTTTTTT.

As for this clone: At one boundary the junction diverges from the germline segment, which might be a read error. The CDR3 region is CASSSRQNSEAFF. CDR3 DNA sequence: TGTGCCAGTAGTTCCCGACAGAACTCTGAAGCTTTCTTT. The chain recombines TRBV19 with TRBJ1-1; maybe TRBD1 (5 bases). From germline, CDR1 is LNHDA and CDR2 SQIVND (reference sequence). CDR3 size: 13 residues.

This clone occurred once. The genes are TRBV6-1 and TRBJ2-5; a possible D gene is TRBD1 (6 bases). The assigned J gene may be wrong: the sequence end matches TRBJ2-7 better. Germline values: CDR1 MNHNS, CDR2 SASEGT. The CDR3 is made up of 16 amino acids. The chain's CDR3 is CASSEGRAGATYEQYF. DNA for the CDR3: TGTGCCAGCAGTGAAGGTCGGGCAGGGGCCACCTACGAGCAGTACTTC.

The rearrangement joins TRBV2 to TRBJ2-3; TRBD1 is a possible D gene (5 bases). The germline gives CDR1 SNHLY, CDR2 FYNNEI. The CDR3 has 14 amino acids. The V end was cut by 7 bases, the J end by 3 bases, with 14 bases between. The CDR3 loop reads CASTLNRRTDTQYF. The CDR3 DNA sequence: TGTGCCAGCACCCTCAACAGGAGAACAGATACGCAGTATTTT.

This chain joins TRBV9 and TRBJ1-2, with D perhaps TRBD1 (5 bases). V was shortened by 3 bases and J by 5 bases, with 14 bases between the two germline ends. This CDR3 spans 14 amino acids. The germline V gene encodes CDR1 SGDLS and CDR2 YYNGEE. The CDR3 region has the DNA TGTGCCAGCAGCGGACGGGGGTTAGGTTATGGCTACACCTTC. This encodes CASSGRGLGYGYTF.

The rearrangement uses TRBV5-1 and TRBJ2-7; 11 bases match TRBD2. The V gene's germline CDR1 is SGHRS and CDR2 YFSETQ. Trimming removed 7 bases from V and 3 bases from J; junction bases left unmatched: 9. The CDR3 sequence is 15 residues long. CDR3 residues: CASSSSGGGNYEQYF. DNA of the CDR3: TGCGCCAGCTCTAGTAGCGGGGGGGGGAACTACGAGCAGTACTTC.

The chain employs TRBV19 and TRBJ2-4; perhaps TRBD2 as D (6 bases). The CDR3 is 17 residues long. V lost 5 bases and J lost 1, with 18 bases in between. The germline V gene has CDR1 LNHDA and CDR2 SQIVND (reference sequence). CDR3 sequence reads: CASSAFLGGIAKNIQYF. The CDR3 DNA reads TGTGCCAGTAGTGCCTTCCTCGGGGGAATCGCCAAAAACATTCAGTACTTC. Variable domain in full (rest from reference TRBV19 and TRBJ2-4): DGGITQSPKYLFRKEGQNVTLSCEQNLNHDAMYWYRQDPGQGLRLIYYSQIVNDFQKGDIAEGYSVSREKKESFPLTVTSAQKNPTAFYLCASSAFLGGIAKNIQYFGAGTRLSVL.

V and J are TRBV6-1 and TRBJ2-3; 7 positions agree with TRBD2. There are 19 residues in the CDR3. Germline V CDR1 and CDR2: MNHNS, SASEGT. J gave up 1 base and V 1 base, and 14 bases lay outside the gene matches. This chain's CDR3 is CASSEGGGLLTDRTDTQYF. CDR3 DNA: TGTGCCAGCAGTGAAGGTGGGGGACTACTGACAGACCGCACAGATACGCAGTATTTT.

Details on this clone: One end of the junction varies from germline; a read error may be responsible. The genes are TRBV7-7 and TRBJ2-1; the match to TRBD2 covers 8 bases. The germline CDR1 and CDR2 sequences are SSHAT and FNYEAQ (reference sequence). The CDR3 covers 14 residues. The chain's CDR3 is CASSLSGTSNEQFF. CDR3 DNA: TGTGCTAGCAGCTTAAGCGGGACTAGCAATGAGCAGTTCTTC.

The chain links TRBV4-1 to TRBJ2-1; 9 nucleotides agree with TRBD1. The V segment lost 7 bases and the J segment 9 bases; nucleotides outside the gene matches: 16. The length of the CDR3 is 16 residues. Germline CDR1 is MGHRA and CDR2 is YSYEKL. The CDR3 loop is CASKYRTEDRGGEQFF. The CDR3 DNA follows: TGCGCCAGCAAATACAGGACCGAGGACAGGGGAGGTGAGCAGTTCTTC.

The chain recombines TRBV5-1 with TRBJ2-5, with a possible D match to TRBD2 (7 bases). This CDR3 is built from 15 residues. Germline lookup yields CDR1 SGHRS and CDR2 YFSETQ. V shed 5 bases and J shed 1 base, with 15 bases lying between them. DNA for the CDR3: TGCGCCAGCAGAAGGGGGGGCGTCGGCCAAGAGACCCAGTACTTC. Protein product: CASRRGGVGQETQYF.

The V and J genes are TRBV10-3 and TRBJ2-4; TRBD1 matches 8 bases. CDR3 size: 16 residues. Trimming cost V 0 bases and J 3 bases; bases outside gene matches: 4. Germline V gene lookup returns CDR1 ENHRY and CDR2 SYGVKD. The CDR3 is CAISESWDRFKNIQYF. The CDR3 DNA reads TGTGCCATCAGTGAGTCTTGGGACAGGTTCAAAAACATTCAGTACTTC.

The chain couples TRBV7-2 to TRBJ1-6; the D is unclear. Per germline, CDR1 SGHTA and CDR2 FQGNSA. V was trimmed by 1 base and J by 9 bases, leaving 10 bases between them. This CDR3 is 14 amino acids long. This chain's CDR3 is CASSLVWSGSPLHF. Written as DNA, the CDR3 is TGTGCCAGCAGCTTAGTGTGGTCGGGTTCACCCCTCCACTTT.

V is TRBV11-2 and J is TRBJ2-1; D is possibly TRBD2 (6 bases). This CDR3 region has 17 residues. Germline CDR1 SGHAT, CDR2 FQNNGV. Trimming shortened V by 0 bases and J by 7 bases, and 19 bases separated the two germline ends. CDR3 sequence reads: CASSLDPSVGFGNEQFF. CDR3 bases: TGTGCCAGCAGCTTAGATCCTAGCGTCGGGTTTGGTAATGAGCAGTTCTTC. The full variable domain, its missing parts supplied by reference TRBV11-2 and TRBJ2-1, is EAGVAQSPRYKIIEKRQSVAFWCNPISGHATLYWYQQILGQGPKLLIQFQNNGVVDDSQLPKDRFSAERLKGVDSTLKIQPAKLEDSAVYLCASSLDPSVGFGNEQFFGPGTRLTVL.

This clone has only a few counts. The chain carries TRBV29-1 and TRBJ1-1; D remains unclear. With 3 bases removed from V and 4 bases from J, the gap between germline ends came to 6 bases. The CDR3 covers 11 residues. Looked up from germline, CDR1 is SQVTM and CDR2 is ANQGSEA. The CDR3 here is CSVEVSTEAFF. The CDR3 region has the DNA TGCAGCGTTGAGGTGAGCACTGAAGCTTTCTTT.

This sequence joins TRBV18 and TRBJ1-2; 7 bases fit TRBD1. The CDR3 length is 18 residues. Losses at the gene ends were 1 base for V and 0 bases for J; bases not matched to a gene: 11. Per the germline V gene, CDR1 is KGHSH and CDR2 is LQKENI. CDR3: CASSPLVGRGTSNYGYTF. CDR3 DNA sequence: TGTGCCAGCTCACCACTCGTGGGCAGGGGGACATCTAACTATGGCTACACCTTC.

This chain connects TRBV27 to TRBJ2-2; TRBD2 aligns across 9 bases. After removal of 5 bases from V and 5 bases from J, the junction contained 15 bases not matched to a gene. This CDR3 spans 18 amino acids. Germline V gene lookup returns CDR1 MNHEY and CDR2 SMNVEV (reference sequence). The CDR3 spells CASSAFRQRGVMTGELFF. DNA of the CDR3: TGTGCCAGCAGTGCGTTTCGTCAGCGGGGGGTGATGACCGGGGAGCTGTTTTTT.

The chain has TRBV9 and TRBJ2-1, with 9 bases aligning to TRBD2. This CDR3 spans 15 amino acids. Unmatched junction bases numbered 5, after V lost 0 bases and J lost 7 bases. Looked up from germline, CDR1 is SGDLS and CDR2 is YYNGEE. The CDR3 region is CASSVVSGGNNEQFF. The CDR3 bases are TGTGCCAGCAGCGTAGTTAGCGGGGGCAATAATGAGCAGTTCTTC.

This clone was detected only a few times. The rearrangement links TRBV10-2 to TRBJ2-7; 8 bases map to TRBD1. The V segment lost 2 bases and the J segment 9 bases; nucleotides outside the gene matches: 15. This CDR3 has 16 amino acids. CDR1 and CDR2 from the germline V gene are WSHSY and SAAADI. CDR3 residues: CASSETRTGSGMGQYF. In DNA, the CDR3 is TGCGCCAGCAGTGAGACCAGGACAGGGAGTGGGATGGGGCAGTACTTC.

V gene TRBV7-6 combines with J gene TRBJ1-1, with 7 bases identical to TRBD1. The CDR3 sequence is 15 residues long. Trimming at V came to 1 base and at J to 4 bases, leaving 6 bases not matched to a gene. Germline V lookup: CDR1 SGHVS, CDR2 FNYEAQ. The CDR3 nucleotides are TGTGCCAGCAGCTTAGTCAGTGACAGGGCCACTGAAGCTTTCTTT. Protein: CASSLVSDRATEAFF.

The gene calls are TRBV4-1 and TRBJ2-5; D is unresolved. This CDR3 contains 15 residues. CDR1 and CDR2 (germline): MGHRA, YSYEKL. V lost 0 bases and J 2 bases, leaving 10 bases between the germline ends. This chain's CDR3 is CASSQDLAVQETQYF. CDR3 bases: TGCGCCAGCAGCCAAGATTTGGCGGTTCAAGAGACCCAGTACTTC.

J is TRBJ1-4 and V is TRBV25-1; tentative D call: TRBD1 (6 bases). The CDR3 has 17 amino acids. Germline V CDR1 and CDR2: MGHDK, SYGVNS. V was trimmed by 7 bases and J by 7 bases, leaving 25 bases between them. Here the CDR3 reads CASTTTRILGGGEKLFF. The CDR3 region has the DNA TGTGCCAGCACTACTACGCGTATTTTGGGAGGGGGTGAAAAACTGTTTTTT.

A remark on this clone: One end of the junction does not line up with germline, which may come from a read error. The CDR3: CASSSTTKRPGLQETQYF. The CDR3, as DNA: TGTGCTAGCAGCTCTACGACCAAACGACCGGGACTCCAAGAGACCCAGTACTTC. V is TRBV7-7 and J is TRBJ2-5; perhaps TRBD2 as D (6 bases). The CDR3 is 18 amino acids. Germline V gene sequence: CDR1 SSHAT, CDR2 FNYEAQ (reference sequence).